This T cell receptor beta chain comes out of a study of shared clonotypes between healthy human individuals. General study results and limits: Sharing of clonotypes among donors was expected to vary with sequencing depth.

This clone was counted a single time. The antigen remains undetermined. Within Nashville, Tennessee resided all donors, each a Caucasian adult. V lost 5 bases to trimming and J lost 6 bases; unmatched junction nucleotides: 5. The CDR3 runs 16 residues. CDR1 and CDR2 (germline): MDHEN, SYDVKM. The authors ran the assay at deep level. Original methodology: Filtering was not the same, since immunoSEQ gave junction-only sequences without quality scores. The method was immunoSEQ multiplex PCR; TCRdb's version includes in-frame clones alone and lacks a portion of them. D and trimming come from the DNA, and the V and J calls and clone size come from that table. The sample lists about 470,000 clones, around 79% occurring once.

The chain employs TRBV28 and TRBJ2-3; 16 bases align to TRBD2. Source material: PBMCs. This receptor was identified in a woman aged 40 to 50 in good health. Some clones in this sample may be carry-over from other donors' samples. The CDR3 reads CASSTGTSGRADTQYF. The CDR3 DNA sequence: TGTGCCAGCAGTACCGGGACTAGCGGGAGGGCGGATACGCAGTATTTT.